The 17 T cell receptor beta chains in this list originate from one sample, sequenced in a study of cytomegalovirus exposure and HLA in healthy donors (TCRdb year 2017). Library generation was performed with the immunoSEQ multiplex PCR assay. The multiplex PCR relied on a mix of 60 forward primers for TCR Vbeta segments and 13 reverse primers for TCR Jbeta segments. Not all clones reach the TCRdb copy of this immuneACCESS table, which keeps in-frame sequences only. Checked studies attribute under half of the gap to unresolved V genes and leave the rest unexplained. The sample's clone listing holds roughly 80,000 clones. The biggest ten clones account for 0.58% of the sample. Sequenced material: PBMCs. These receptor sequences come from a middle-aged man in good health and CMV-seronegative.

The chain couples TRBV7-2 to TRBJ2-1, with TRBD2 identical over 14 bases. The CDR3 has 17 residues. Germline values: CDR1 SGHTA, CDR2 FQGNSA. After removal of 3 bases from V and 7 bases from J, the junction contained 8 bases not matched to a gene. CDR3 DNA sequence: TGTGCCAGCAGCTTCCCGACTAGCGGGGGGGGAAGGAATGAGCAGTTCTTC. Its protein is CASSFPTSGGGRNEQFF.

This clone is deemed medium-sized by its frequency. Other nucleotide sequences from this sample produce the same CDR3. V and J are TRBV28 and TRBJ2-1; 11 bases are a match to TRBD2. V lost 2 bases and J lost 9; bases outside the gene matches: 0. Looked up from germline, CDR1 is MDHEN and CDR2 is SYDVKM. This CDR3 is built from 13 residues. Here the CDR3 reads CASSLGTSGEQFF. The DNA for the CDR3 is TGTGCCAGCAGTTTAGGGACTAGCGGTGAGCAGTTCTTC. Based on the CDR3 plus reference TRBV28 and TRBJ2-1, the full variable domain is DVKVTQSSRYLVKRTGEKVFLECVQDMDHENMFWYRQDPGLGLRLIYFSYDVKMKEKGDIPEGYSVSREKKERFSLILESASTNQTSMYLCASSLGTSGEQFFGPGTRLTVL.

The rearrangement links TRBV6-4 to TRBJ2-3; the D is unclear. The CDR3 sequence is 16 residues long. The germline V gene encodes CDR1 MRHNA and CDR2 SNTAGT. V dropped 0 bases and J dropped 0 bases, with 10 bases sitting between them. The CDR3 reads CASSDSPGSSTDTQYF. The CDR3 DNA follows: TGTGCCAGCAGTGACTCGCCAGGCTCTAGCACAGATACGCAGTATTTT.

The rearrangement links TRBV6-5 to TRBJ2-7, with 7 bases aligning to TRBD2. The germline V gene has CDR1 MNHEY and CDR2 SVGAGI. V was pared by 3 bases and J by 2 bases, with 10 bases of the junction left unmatched. This CDR3 region has 16 residues. The CDR3 DNA sequence: TGTGCCAGCAGTTATTGGGGGGGTGGAACTCCCTACGAGCAGTACTTC. Translating gives CASSYWGGGTPYEQYF.

As concerns this clone: The junction departs from the called germline gene at one end, perhaps through a read error. The chain recombines TRBV30 with TRBJ1-5; D may be TRBD1 (6 bases). The CDR3 consists of 13 residues. Germline assignment: CDR1 GTSNPN and CDR2 SVGIG (reference sequence). CDR3 in amino acids: CASSPGAGQPQHF. The CDR3 nucleotides are TGTGCCTCGAGTCCAGGGGCAGGTCAGCCCCAGCATTTT.

V is TRBV7-9 and J is TRBJ1-5; the D is unclear. Germline-derived CDR1 and CDR2 are SEHNR and FQNEAQ (reference sequence). V lost 0 bases and J 0 bases, leaving 9 bases between the germline ends. The CDR3 totals 16 residues. The CDR3 region has the DNA TGTGCCAGCAGCTTAGCGCAACAGAATAGCAATCAGCCCCAGCATTTT. Translated, it gives CASSLAQQNSNQPQHF.

V is TRBV7-3 and J is TRBJ1-2; weak D call: TRBD1 (5 bases). CDR3 length: 13 amino acids. CDR1 SGHTA and CDR2 FQGTGA come from the germline V gene. Trimming stripped 5 bases from V and 3 bases from J, with 10 bases between. The CDR3 spells CASSPQGHYGYTF. The CDR3 DNA follows: TGTGCCAGCAGCCCCCAGGGTCACTATGGCTACACCTTC.

The rearrangement links TRBV6-6 to TRBJ1-5; TRBD1 matches at 11 bases. The CDR3 contains 16 residues. Losses at the gene ends were 3 bases for V and 6 bases for J; bases not matched to a gene: 7. In germline, CDR1 is MNHNY, CDR2 SVGAGI (reference sequence). CDR3 residues: CASSYGDRGTGQPQHF. The CDR3 region has the DNA TGTGCCAGCAGTTATGGGGACAGGGGGACAGGTCAGCCCCAGCATTTT.

The chain employs TRBV2 and TRBJ1-2; D might be TRBD1 (6 bases). Looked up from germline, CDR1 is SNHLY and CDR2 is FYNNEI. The CDR3 is made up of 13 amino acids. V lost 4 bases, J lost 6 bases, and 12 bases lay in between. CDR3 residues: CASSGQVGHGYTF. The DNA for the CDR3 is TGTGCCAGCAGTGGACAGGTGGGCCATGGCTACACCTTC.

The V gene is TRBV25-1, the J gene TRBJ2-5; D ambiguous. V lost 4 bases to trimming and J lost 5 bases, with 8 bases between them. CDR3 length: 12 residues. CDR1 is MGHDK and CDR2 is SYGVNS in the germline V gene. Here the CDR3 reads CASSAPRETQYF. DNA of the CDR3: TGTGCCAGCAGTGCCCCCCGGGAGACCCAGTACTTC.

J is TRBJ1-2 and V is TRBV7-9, with no clear D. Trimming removed 8 bases at V and 7 bases at J, with 11 bases between. This CDR3 has 11 amino acids. CDR1 is SEHNR and CDR2 is FQNEAQ in the germline V gene (reference sequence). CDR3 loop: CASSSGGGYTF. CDR3 DNA: TGTGCCAGCTCGTCCGGAGGTGGCTACACCTTC.

The rearrangement links TRBV2 to TRBJ2-7; weak D call: TRBD1 (6 bases). CDR1 is SNHLY, CDR2 FYNNEI, per germline. The CDR3 runs to 14 residues. V was cut by 2 bases and J by 1 base, with 9 bases left in between. CDR3 loop: CASSEQGRSYEQYF. The CDR3 DNA sequence: TGTGCCAGCAGTGAACAGGGGCGATCCTACGAGCAGTACTTC. The variable domain in full, with the rest retrieved from reference TRBV2 and TRBJ2-7, is EPEVTQTPSHQVTQMGQEVILRCVPISNHLYFYWYRQILGQKVEFLVSFYNNEISEKSEIFDDQFSVERPDGSNFTLKIRSTKLEDSAMYFCASSEQGRSYEQYFGPGTRLTVT.

The CDR3 sequence: CAWSLVGAYEQYF. The CDR3 DNA is TGTGCCTGGAGTCTGGTAGGGGCATACGAGCAGTACTTC. V usage is TRBV30 and J usage is TRBJ2-7; a weak D match, TRBD1 (5 bases). The germline V gene has CDR1 GTSNPN and CDR2 SVGIG (reference sequence). V was clipped by 2 bases and J by 4 bases, with 12 bases between them. The CDR3 extends over 13 amino acids.

The rearrangement uses TRBV27 and TRBJ1-1; maybe TRBD1 (5 bases). The CDR3 has 12 amino acids. Germline CDR1 and CDR2: MNHEY and SMNVEV (reference sequence). Between the trimmed V and J ends, which lost 5 bases and 7 bases, there was a span of 11 bases. CDR3 sequence reads: CASSPQGGEAFF. The DNA of the CDR3 is TGTGCCAGCAGTCCCCAGGGAGGTGAAGCTTTCTTT.

CDR3 sequence reads: CASSQGSTNEKLFF. The CDR3 DNA is TGCGCCAGCAGCCAGGGGTCAACTAATGAAAAACTGTTTTTT. V gene TRBV5-1 combines with J gene TRBJ1-4; a possible D gene is TRBD1 (6 bases). CDR1 and CDR2 (germline): SGHRS, YFSETQ. Trimming removed 4 bases from V and 0 bases from J, with 7 bases in between. This CDR3 is built from 14 residues. Filled out from reference TRBV5-1 and TRBJ1-4, the complete variable domain reads KAGVTQTPRYLIKTRGQQVTLSCSPISGHRSVSWYQQTPGQGLQFLFEYFSETQRNKGNFPGRFSGRQFSNSRSEMNVSTLELGDSALYLCASSQGSTNEKLFFGSGTQLSVL.

The chain is built from TRBV5-1 and TRBJ1-2; D uncertain. Trimming shortened V by 1 base and J by 5 bases, and 12 bases separated the two germline ends. Germline V lookup: CDR1 SGHRS, CDR2 YFSETQ. This CDR3 region has 14 residues. For the CDR3, the DNA is TGCGCCAGCAGCTTGACCCGGACGGGATATGGCTACACCTTC. Protein: CASSLTRTGYGYTF.

The chain couples TRBV9 to TRBJ1-2; no clear D. V lost 1 base to trimming and J lost 6 bases, with 10 bases between them. CDR1 and CDR2 from the germline V gene are SGDLS and YYNGEE. CDR3 length equals 13 residues. The CDR3 DNA reads as TGTGCCAGCAGCGTATTAGACGGGGATGGCTACACCTTC. It is translated as CASSVLDGDGYTF.